This entry describes one T cell receptor beta chain. Its matching antigen is unknown. Sequencing used immunoSEQ multiplex PCR; TCRdb keeps in-frame clones, though not all of them. Counted here are 200,000 to 250,000 clones, around nine tenths occurring once; the ten biggest clones make up around 10%. The entry originates in a study of Ad26.COV2.S vaccination and SARS-CoV-2 variants. Looking at the study overall: The donor belonged to the COV1001 Ad26.COV2.S trial arm.

The sample's treatment: roughly 18 received Ad26.COV2.S at low or high dose, single or two shots; roughly five received placebo; per-sample allocation not given. Sampling was performed 63 days after the first vaccine or placebo injection. Adults aged 18-55 years in Boston included the donor. The length of the CDR3 is 17 residues. V lost 4 bases and J lost 7; bases outside the gene matches: 15. The germline gives CDR1 SGHDT, CDR2 YYEEEE. Study-wide findings and caveats: A substantial breadth of spike-specific CD8+ and CD4+ T cell responses after vaccination has been reported.

This rearrangement joins TRBV5-6 to TRBJ2-7; 12 bases match TRBD1. The source material was peripheral blood, sampled in a trial of Ad26.COV2.S vaccine versus placebo. The source is a person aged 18-60 years who received the Ad26.COV2.S COVID-19 vaccine or a placebo. The DNA of the CDR3 is TGTGCCAGCAGCGCCCTACCGGGACAGGGGGCGGAGAGGGAGCAGTACTTC. This codes for CASSALPGQGAEREQYF. Full variable domain (outside the CDR3, taken from reference TRBV5-6 and TRBJ2-7): DAGVTQSPTHLIKTRGQQVTLRCSPKSGHDTVSWYQQALGQGPQFIFQYYEEEERQRGNFPDRFSGHQFPNYSSELNVNALLLGDSALYLCASSALPGQGAEREQYFGPGTRLTVT.